Listed below are T cell receptor beta chains from one sample, sequenced in a study of CD8+CD57+ T cells in acquired aplastic anemia. TCRdb reprocessed the reads via MiXCR and lists one record per CDR3 protein. The sample lists a few hundred thousand distinct CDR3 sequences; 82% were seen once. The sequenced sample was sorted CD4+, CD8+, or CD8+CD57+ T cells (not recorded which) from PBMCs. These TCRs come from a human donor with aplastic anemia. The CDR3 runs from the conserved cysteine through the conserved F or W. The order of the fields is D gene, clone size, J gene, V gene, CDR3 protein, CDR3 DNA. The D gene is left open where the match is weak. Clone size is not always given. Where it is, it says once, few, many or a class for expanded clones.

>TRBD1|NA|TRBJ2-1|TRBV5-5
CASRGDRDEQFF
TGTGCCAGCAGAGGGGACAGGGATGAGCAGTTCTTC
>NA|NA|TRBJ1-2|TRBV7-9
CASSLSARNVQFFYTF
TGTGCTAGCAGCTTATCCGCGAGGAATGTGCAGTTCTTCTACACCTTC
>NA|NA|TRBJ1-5|TRBV6-5
CASSYQPPQQF
TGTGCCAGCAGTTACCAGCCACCCCAGCAATTT
>TRBD2|NA|TRBJ2-7|TRBV19
CASSIGSGSTDTQYF
TGTGCCAGTAGTATAGGTAGCGGGAGCACAGATACGCAGTACTTC
>NA|NA|TRBJ1-5|TRBV7-2
CASSTRSGQPQHF
TGTGCCAGCAGCACACGATCGGGACAGCCCCAGCATTTT
>NA|NA|TRBJ2-7|TRBV2
CASSPASFYNEQYF
TGTGCCAGCAGTCCAGCGTCGTTCTACAATGAGCAGTACTTC
>NA|NA|TRBJ2-3|TRBV5-6
CASSLGGALPSTDTQYF
TGTGCCAGCAGCCTGGGCGGGGCGCTCCCCAGCACAGATACGCAGTATTTT
>NA|few|TRBJ2-7|TRBV10-3
CATKLIQGTHEQYF
TGTGCCACAAAGCTCATACAGGGAACCCACGAGCAGTACTTC
>NA|NA|TRBJ2-3|TRBV7-8
CASSLAGDYDTPYF
TGTGCCAGCAGCTTAGCGGGAGATTACGACACGCCGTATTTT
>NA|NA|TRBJ2-1|TRBV7-8
CASSLERSADTQDQFF
TGTGCCAGCAGCTTAGAAAGAAGCGCCGATACGCAGGATCAGTTCTTC
>TRBD1|NA|TRBJ1-1|TRBV5-5
CASSSHQGAVTEAFF
TGTGCCAGCAGCTCGCACCAGGGGGCGGTCACTGAAGCTTTCTTT
>NA|NA|TRBJ2-7|TRBV5-4
CASSPCGGLPHEQYF
TGTGCCAGCAGCCCTTGCGGGGGCCTGCCCCACGAGCAGTACTTC